This T cell receptor beta chain was sequenced in a study of shared clonotypes between healthy human individuals. In the authors' workflow: Junction-only immunoSEQ sequences carried no quality scores, so filtering differed. TCRdb's copy holds only in-frame clones and misses some; the assay was immunoSEQ multiplex PCR. V, J and clone size are taken as reported in that table, and D and trimming were inferred from the DNA itself. The sample includes hundreds of thousands of clones, around 97% of them seen just once. The specimen sequenced was naive CD4+ T cells sorted from blood. This sample's subset: CD45RA+ positively selected. This clonotype originated in a woman in her twenties or thirties in good health.

CDR3 in DNA: TGTGCCAGCAGCCCTCTCTCGGTCGGGGAGCTGTTTTTT. It specifies CASSPLSVGELFF. The J gene is TRBJ2-2, the V gene TRBV7-9; the D is unclear. CDR1 and CDR2 from the germline V gene are SEHNR and FQNEAQ (reference sequence). The CDR3 length is 13 residues. Trimming pared 5 bases from V and 7 bases from J, leaving 11 bases between.